This is a list of T cell receptor beta chains from one sample in a study of cytomegalovirus exposure and HLA in healthy donors. Here immunoSEQ multiplex PCR was the method, and the copy in TCRdb shows in-frame clones only, minus some. The table shows some 150,000 clones, with roughly nine tenths occurring only once. The specimen was PBMCs. The receptor set was obtained from a woman younger than 30 in good health and CMV-seropositive. Each CDR3 is given with its conserved first and last residue. Fields, in order: V gene, J gene, CDR3 length, clone size, D gene, CDR3 protein, CDR3 DNA. D genes are given only for firm matches. Rows give clone size only sometimes, using once, few, many, or a class for an expanded clone.

V gene: TRBV27; J gene: TRBJ2-3; CDR3 length: 15; clone size: -; D gene: -; CDR3 protein: CASSPPPSGSDTQYF; CDR3 DNA: TGTGCCAGCAGTCCCCCCCCCTCGGGTTCAGATACGCAGTATTTT
V gene: TRBV27; J gene: TRBJ1-1; CDR3 length: 14; clone size: once; D gene: -; CDR3 protein: CASSLNVMNTEAFF; CDR3 DNA: TGTGCCAGCAGTTTAAATGTAATGAACACTGAAGCTTTCTTT
V gene: TRBV29-1; J gene: TRBJ2-5; CDR3 length: 17; clone size: -; D gene: -; CDR3 protein: CSVDTPLGGVVQETQYF; CDR3 DNA: TGCAGCGTCGATACACCACTAGGCGGGGTGGTCCAAGAGACCCAGTACTTC
V gene: TRBV27; J gene: TRBJ1-3; CDR3 length: 15; clone size: -; D gene: -; CDR3 protein: CASSPTRVEGNTIYF; CDR3 DNA: TGTGCCAGCAGTCCCACTCGGGTGGAAGGAAACACCATATATTTT
V gene: TRBV4-2; J gene: TRBJ2-3; CDR3 length: 16; clone size: -; D gene: TRBD1; CDR3 protein: CASSQDSRQGGDTQYF; CDR3 DNA: TGTGCCAGCAGCCAAGATTCACGACAGGGGGGAGATACGCAGTATTTT
V gene: TRBV30; J gene: TRBJ1-5; CDR3 length: 13; clone size: -; D gene: -; CDR3 protein: CAWSAEGGAPQHF; CDR3 DNA: TGTGCCTGGAGTGCGGAGGGAGGAGCGCCCCAGCATTTT
V gene: TRBV5-1; J gene: TRBJ2-7; CDR3 length: 15; clone size: -; D gene: -; CDR3 protein: CASSTRGGSSYEQYF; CDR3 DNA: TGCGCCAGCAGCACAAGGGGGGGTAGCTCCTACGAGCAGTACTTC
V gene: TRBV7-7; J gene: TRBJ2-5; CDR3 length: 14; clone size: -; D gene: TRBD1; CDR3 protein: CASSPGTEQETQYF; CDR3 DNA: TGTGCTAGCAGCCCAGGGACAGAGCAAGAGACCCAGTACTTC
V gene: TRBV30; J gene: TRBJ2-7; CDR3 length: 15; clone size: -; D gene: TRBD2; CDR3 protein: CAWSVEAGGSYEQYF; CDR3 DNA: TGTGCCTGGAGTGTCGAAGCGGGGGGATCCTACGAGCAGTACTTC
V gene: TRBV7-9; J gene: TRBJ2-3; CDR3 length: 15; clone size: -; D gene: -; CDR3 protein: CASKARQVTTDTQYF; CDR3 DNA: TGTGCCAGCAAAGCCCGACAGGTTACGACAGATACGCAGTATTTT
V gene: TRBV6-6; J gene: TRBJ2-7; CDR3 length: 12; clone size: few; D gene: TRBD1; CDR3 protein: CASSKGGPEQYF; CDR3 DNA: TGTGCCAGCAGCAAAGGGGGCCCCGAGCAGTACTTC
V gene: TRBV21-1; J gene: TRBJ1-1; CDR3 length: 24; clone size: -; D gene: -; CDR3 protein: CASTSRGTAGLRAVHDCLNTEAFF; CDR3 DNA: TGTGCCAGCACCTCCCGGGGGACAGCGGGCCTAAGGGCGGTCCATGACTGTTTGAACACTGAAGCTTTCTTT
V gene: TRBV6-5; J gene: TRBJ2-7; CDR3 length: 14; clone size: -; D gene: TRBD1; CDR3 protein: CASSYSTGTYEQYF; CDR3 DNA: TGTGCCAGCAGTTACTCGACAGGGACCTACGAGCAGTACTTC
V gene: TRBV19; J gene: TRBJ1-1; CDR3 length: 13; clone size: -; D gene: TRBD1; CDR3 protein: CASRTGGGTEAFF; CDR3 DNA: TGTGCCAGTCGAACAGGGGGCGGGACTGAAGCTTTCTTT
V gene: TRBV10-3; J gene: TRBJ2-7; CDR3 length: 12; clone size: -; D gene: -; CDR3 protein: CAISRQNYEQYF; CDR3 DNA: TGTGCCATCAGCCGACAGAACTACGAGCAGTACTTC
V gene: TRBV14; J gene: TRBJ2-3; CDR3 length: 14; clone size: -; D gene: -; CDR3 protein: CASSFPRDTDTQYF; CDR3 DNA: TGTGCCAGCTCTTTTCCCCGGGACACAGATACGCAGTATTTT
V gene: TRBV27; J gene: TRBJ1-5; CDR3 length: 15; clone size: -; D gene: TRBD1; CDR3 protein: CASSSGTGVAQPQHF; CDR3 DNA: TGTGCCAGCAGTTCGGGGACAGGGGTTGCGCAGCCCCAGCATTTT
V gene: TRBV28; J gene: TRBJ2-7; CDR3 length: 13; clone size: -; D gene: TRBD2; CDR3 protein: CASSLGGGPGQYF; CDR3 DNA: TGTGCCAGCAGTCTCGGCGGGGGTCCCGGGCAGTACTTC
V gene: TRBV5-4; J gene: TRBJ2-1; CDR3 length: 12; clone size: -; D gene: -; CDR3 protein: CASSFGGHEQFF; CDR3 DNA: TGTGCCAGCAGCTTTGGTGGCCATGAGCAGTTCTTC
V gene: TRBV5-1; J gene: TRBJ2-2; CDR3 length: 17; clone size: -; D gene: TRBD1; CDR3 protein: CASSLGGTGQSTGELFF; CDR3 DNA: TGCGCCAGCAGCTTGGGGGGCACGGGACAGAGTACCGGGGAGCTGTTTTTT
V gene: TRBV7-9; J gene: TRBJ2-5; CDR3 length: 14; clone size: -; D gene: -; CDR3 protein: CASSPGLAQETQYF; CDR3 DNA: TGTGCCAGCAGCCCGGGACTGGCTCAAGAGACCCAGTACTTC
V gene: TRBV4-1; J gene: TRBJ2-5; CDR3 length: 16; clone size: -; D gene: TRBD2; CDR3 protein: CASSQAPGGLQETQYF; CDR3 DNA: TGCGCCAGCAGCCAAGCCCCGGGGGGGCTCCAAGAGACCCAGTACTTC
V gene: TRBV30; J gene: TRBJ2-3; CDR3 length: 15; clone size: -; D gene: TRBD2; CDR3 protein: CAWKFSGGGTDTQYF; CDR3 DNA: TGTGCCTGGAAATTCTCGGGGGGGGGCACAGATACGCAGTATTTT
V gene: TRBV9; J gene: TRBJ2-3; CDR3 length: 15; clone size: -; D gene: -; CDR3 protein: CASSVGQLITDTQYF; CDR3 DNA: TGTGCCAGCAGCGTAGGACAGCTTATCACAGATACGCAGTATTTT
V gene: TRBV2; J gene: TRBJ2-3; CDR3 length: 14; clone size: -; D gene: -; CDR3 protein: CASSPTGGTDTQYF; CDR3 DNA: TGTGCCAGCAGTCCGACCGGGGGCACAGATACGCAGTATTTT
V gene: TRBV28; J gene: TRBJ1-3; CDR3 length: 15; clone size: once; D gene: -; CDR3 protein: CASSLARSSGNTIYF; CDR3 DNA: TGTGCCAGCAGTTTAGCCCGGAGCTCTGGAAACACCATATATTTT
V gene: TRBV7-6; J gene: TRBJ2-7; CDR3 length: 16; clone size: -; D gene: TRBD2; CDR3 protein: CASSLALGGGPYEQYF; CDR3 DNA: TGTGCCAGCAGCTTAGCGTTGGGCGGGGGGCCCTACGAGCAGTACTTC
V gene: TRBV2; J gene: TRBJ1-5; CDR3 length: 12; clone size: -; D gene: TRBD1; CDR3 protein: CASGQGNQPQHF; CDR3 DNA: TGTGCCAGCGGACAGGGTAATCAGCCCCAGCATTTT
V gene: TRBV5-8; J gene: TRBJ2-2; CDR3 length: 16; clone size: -; D gene: TRBD2; CDR3 protein: CASSLGLAGPTGELFF; CDR3 DNA: TGTGCCAGCAGCCTAGGACTAGCGGGGCCCACCGGGGAGCTGTTTTTT
V gene: TRBV28; J gene: TRBJ2-5; CDR3 length: 14; clone size: once; D gene: TRBD2; CDR3 protein: CASRPTSAAETQYF; CDR3 DNA: TGTGCCAGCAGACCGACTAGCGCGGCGGAGACCCAGTACTTC
V gene: TRBV7-2; J gene: TRBJ2-4; CDR3 length: 17; clone size: -; D gene: TRBD1; CDR3 protein: CASSQSSGTGSKNIQYF; CDR3 DNA: TGTGCCAGCAGCCAGTCATCCGGGACAGGCTCCAAAAACATTCAGTACTTC
V gene: TRBV5-4; J gene: TRBJ2-7; CDR3 length: 12; clone size: once; D gene: -; CDR3 protein: CASSLDSTEQYF; CDR3 DNA: TGTGCCAGCAGCTTGGACTCCACCGAGCAGTACTTC
V gene: TRBV11-3; J gene: TRBJ1-2; CDR3 length: 15; clone size: -; D gene: TRBD1; CDR3 protein: CASSSRTGRNYGYTF; CDR3 DNA: TGTGCCAGCAGCTCAAGGACAGGCCGCAACTATGGCTACACCTTC
V gene: TRBV10-1; J gene: TRBJ2-6; CDR3 length: 20; clone size: -; D gene: TRBD1; CDR3 protein: CASSQWDRGLESSGANVLTF; CDR3 DNA: TGCGCCAGCAGCCAGTGGGACAGGGGGCTAGAAAGCTCTGGGGCCAACGTCCTGACTTTC
V gene: TRBV21-1; J gene: TRBJ1-6; CDR3 length: 16; clone size: few; D gene: -; CDR3 protein: CASSDERDTGNSPLHF; CDR3 DNA: TGTGCCAGCAGCGATGAGAGGGACACCGGGAATTCACCCCTCCACTTT
V gene: TRBV27; J gene: TRBJ2-7; CDR3 length: 16; clone size: -; D gene: TRBD1; CDR3 protein: CASSLRGTGGPYEQYF; CDR3 DNA: TGTGCCAGCAGTTTGAGGGGTACAGGGGGGCCCTACGAGCAGTACTTC
V gene: TRBV4-1; J gene: TRBJ1-6; CDR3 length: 15; clone size: few; D gene: -; CDR3 protein: CASSGTGLPQSPLHF; CDR3 DNA: TGCGCCAGCAGCGGTACAGGGCTCCCCCAATCACCCCTCCACTTT
V gene: TRBV19; J gene: TRBJ2-7; CDR3 length: 14; clone size: -; D gene: -; CDR3 protein: CASSLQGGPDEQYF; CDR3 DNA: TGTGCCAGTAGTTTGCAGGGGGGCCCTGACGAGCAGTACTTC
V gene: TRBV7-8; J gene: TRBJ1-1; CDR3 length: 11; clone size: -; D gene: -; CDR3 protein: CASSRGTEAFF; CDR3 DNA: TGTGCCAGCAGCCGGGGGACTGAAGCTTTCTTT
V gene: TRBV27; J gene: TRBJ2-3; CDR3 length: 13; clone size: -; D gene: -; CDR3 protein: CASSFYLADTQYF; CDR3 DNA: TGTGCCAGCAGCTTCTACTTAGCTGATACGCAGTATTTT
V gene: TRBV11-2; J gene: TRBJ2-1; CDR3 length: 17; clone size: -; D gene: TRBD2; CDR3 protein: CASRSSPSSGGVHEQFF; CDR3 DNA: TGTGCCAGCAGATCCTCCCCATCTAGCGGGGGGGTACATGAGCAGTTCTTC
V gene: TRBV6-1; J gene: TRBJ1-1; CDR3 length: 12; clone size: -; D gene: -; CDR3 protein: CASSARATEAFF; CDR3 DNA: TGTGCCAGCAGTGCGCGGGCTACTGAAGCTTTCTTT
V gene: TRBV18; J gene: TRBJ1-3; CDR3 length: 14; clone size: -; D gene: -; CDR3 protein: CASSPFREGNTIYF; CDR3 DNA: TGTGCCAGCTCACCTTTTCGGGAGGGAAACACCATATATTTT
V gene: TRBV30; J gene: TRBJ1-1; CDR3 length: 13; clone size: -; D gene: TRBD1; CDR3 protein: CAWSARDSTEAFF; CDR3 DNA: TGTGCCTGGAGTGCTCGGGACAGCACTGAAGCTTTCTTT
V gene: TRBV7-3; J gene: TRBJ2-5; CDR3 length: 17; clone size: -; D gene: -; CDR3 protein: CASSFKNAVEELETQYF; CDR3 DNA: TGTGCCAGCAGCTTCAAAAACGCGGTAGAAGAGTTGGAGACCCAGTACTTC
V gene: TRBV7-2; J gene: TRBJ2-3; CDR3 length: 16; clone size: once; D gene: -; CDR3 protein: CASSPHGRTSTDTQYF; CDR3 DNA: TGTGCCAGCAGCCCCCATGGGCGGACTAGCACAGATACGCAGTATTTT
V gene: TRBV28; J gene: TRBJ1-5; CDR3 length: 15; clone size: -; D gene: -; CDR3 protein: CASSLIGGSNQPQHF; CDR3 DNA: TGTGCCAGCAGTTTAATCGGGGGTAGCAATCAGCCCCAGCATTTT
V gene: TRBV11-2; J gene: TRBJ1-1; CDR3 length: 15; clone size: -; D gene: TRBD1; CDR3 protein: CASRRPGTGNTEAFF; CDR3 DNA: TGTGCCAGCAGGCGTCCCGGGACAGGGAACACTGAAGCTTTCTTT